A selection of T cell receptor beta chains follows, all from one sample in a study of blood T cell repertoires in COVID-19. The protocol was immunoSEQ multiplex PCR, while the TCRdb copy is restricted to in-frame clones and leaves out a portion. The sample lists 200,000 to 300,000 clones; over 75% were seen once. Sequencing was done on a sample of PBMCs or T cells enriched from blood (not recorded which). The source of these receptors is a man aged 35 to 55 who had recovered from COVID-19. Each CDR3 is given with its conserved first and last residue. The D gene is left open where the match is weak.

D gene	J gene	V gene	CDR3 DNA	CDR3 protein
TRBD1	TRBJ1-1	TRBV4-3	TGCGCCAGCAGCCATACAGGGGGCGGCACTGAAGCTTTCTTT	CASSHTGGGTEAFF
NA	TRBJ2-7	TRBV20-1	TGCAGTGCTCGCTCTATTGGCGAGCAGTACTTC	CSARSIGEQYF
NA	TRBJ1-1	TRBV27	TGTGCCAGCAGTCCAAATAGAGGCACTGAAGCTTTCTTT	CASSPNRGTEAFF
TRBD1	TRBJ1-1	TRBV9	TGTGCCAGCAGCGACAGGACAGGAGAATTGAACACTGAAGCTTTCTTT	CASSDRTGELNTEAFF
NA	TRBJ2-7	TRBV7-9	TGTGCCAGCAGCTTTCATCAACAGGGTACCTACGAGCAGTACTTC	CASSFHQQGTYEQYF
NA	TRBJ2-1	TRBV7-9	TGTGCCAGCAGCCCGGACAGTTACAATGAGCAGTTCTTC	CASSPDSYNEQFF
NA	TRBJ1-6	TRBV10-3	TGTGCCATCAGTGAGCTAGGAGATTCACCCCTCCACTTT	CAISELGDSPLHF
TRBD2	TRBJ2-1	TRBV30	TGTGCCTGGAGCCCCGGGAGGACCTACAATGAGCAGTTCTTC	CAWSPGRTYNEQFF
NA	TRBJ1-5	TRBV27	TGTGCCAGCAGTCAAACCCTGGGACACCTTAGCAATCAGCCCCAGCATTTT	CASSQTLGHLSNQPQHF
TRBD1	TRBJ2-4	TRBV27	TGTGCCAGCAGTTTACTTGGGACAGGGGGCATTCAGTACTTC	CASSLLGTGGIQYF
NA	TRBJ2-5	TRBV21-1	TGTGCCAGCAGCAAAGCCCCGGGAGGGCGGGAGACCCAGTACTTC	CASSKAPGGRETQYF
TRBD2	TRBJ2-7	TRBV28	TGTGCCAGCAGTTTCCCCGGACTAGCGGGTTACGAGCAGTACTTC	CASSFPGLAGYEQYF
NA	TRBJ1-3	TRBV30	TGTGCCTGGAGTGGGGTCAGGGTTCTTTCTGGAAACACCATATATTTT	CAWSGVRVLSGNTIYF